This paragraph covers one T cell receptor (beta chain) sequence. Its target is not known. The CDR3 extends over 11 amino acids. With 6 bases clipped from V and 6 bases from J, the junction kept 3 bases outside the gene matches. Looked up from germline, CDR1 is DFQATT and CDR2 is SNEGSKA (reference sequence). This entry belongs to a study of T-cell reconstitution after alpha-beta-depleted transplantation in children. Broader study findings: It was newly produced T cells that mostly accounted for T-cell counts and diversity one year after transplant. The origin of high day-60 TCRbeta diversity in some patients lay in surviving recipient T cells and thymic progenitors. About two months after transplant, alpha-beta T cells reportedly came from several hundred expanded graft clones.

Preparing the TCRbeta library involved the use of unique molecular identifiers. In TCRdb, the PCR reads were re-called with MiXCR into one record per CDR3 protein. Among more than 40,000 distinct CDR3 sequences listed, about 47% were seen once. This sequence was found in a boy in the first two years of life with SCID, due to receive a stem cell transplant. This chain connects TRBV20-1 to TRBJ1-1; 8 bases align to TRBD1. Here the sequenced sample was peripheral blood, taken before TCRalphabeta/CD19-depleted stem cell transplant. Here the CDR3 reads CSASRGPEAFF. Written as DNA, the CDR3 is TGCAGTGCAAGCAGGGGGCCTGAAGCTTTCTTT.